This T cell receptor (beta chain) was captured by sequencing in a study of T cells in localized non-small cell lung cancer. General study results and limits: Across samples, adjacent lung featured a median around 56 of the top 100 tumor clones.

Sequencing used immunoSEQ multiplex PCR; TCRdb keeps in-frame clones, though not all of them. Among about 33,000 clones listed, approximately 81% were seen once. With respect to this clone: Antigen unknown.

Trimming shortened V by 4 bases and J by 0 bases, and 11 bases separated the two germline ends. The CDR3 is 15 amino acids. The germline gives CDR1 MNHNY, CDR2 SVGAGI (reference sequence). The input for sequencing was peripheral blood, taken before any cancer treatment. The receptor was derived from a male donor at least 60 years old with stage II squamous cell lung carcinoma. The chain links TRBV6-6 to TRBJ2-3; unclear D gene. Written as DNA, the CDR3 is TGTGCCAGCAGTTCTGGGCGGCCAAGCACAGATACGCAGTATTTT. Amino acids: CASSSGRPSTDTQYF.